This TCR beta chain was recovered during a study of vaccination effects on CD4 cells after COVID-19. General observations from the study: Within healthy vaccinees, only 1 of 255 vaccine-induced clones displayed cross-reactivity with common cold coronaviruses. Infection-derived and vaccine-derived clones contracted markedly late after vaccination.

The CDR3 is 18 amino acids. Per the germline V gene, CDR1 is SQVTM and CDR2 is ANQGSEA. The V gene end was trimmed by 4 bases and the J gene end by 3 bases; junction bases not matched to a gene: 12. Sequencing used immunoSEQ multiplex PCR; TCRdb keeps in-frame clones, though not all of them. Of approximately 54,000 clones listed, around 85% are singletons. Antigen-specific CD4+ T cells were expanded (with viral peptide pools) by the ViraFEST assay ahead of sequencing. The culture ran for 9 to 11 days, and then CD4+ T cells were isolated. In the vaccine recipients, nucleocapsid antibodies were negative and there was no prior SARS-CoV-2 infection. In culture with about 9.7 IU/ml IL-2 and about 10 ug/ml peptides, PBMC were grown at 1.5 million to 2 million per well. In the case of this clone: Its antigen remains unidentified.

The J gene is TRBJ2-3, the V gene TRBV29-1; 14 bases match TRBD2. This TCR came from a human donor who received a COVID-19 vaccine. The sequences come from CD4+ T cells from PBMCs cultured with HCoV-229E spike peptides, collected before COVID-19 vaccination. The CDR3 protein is CSVAGDATSGGATDTQYF. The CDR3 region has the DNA TGCAGCGTTGCAGGGGACGCGACTAGCGGGGGGGCGACAGATACGCAGTATTTT.